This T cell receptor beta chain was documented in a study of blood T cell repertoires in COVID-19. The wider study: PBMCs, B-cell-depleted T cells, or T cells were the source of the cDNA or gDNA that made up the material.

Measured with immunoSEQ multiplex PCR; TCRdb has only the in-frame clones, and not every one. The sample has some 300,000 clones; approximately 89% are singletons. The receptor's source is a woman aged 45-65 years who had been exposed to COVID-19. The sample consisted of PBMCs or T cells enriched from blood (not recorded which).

DNA for the CDR3: TGCAGCGTGGACCAGGGACAGGGGACCACCTCTGTAAGTGGCTACACCTTC. Protein product: CSVDQGQGTTSVSGYTF. The rearrangement links TRBV29-1 to TRBJ1-2, with TRBD1 identical over 10 bases. V dropped 6 bases and J dropped 7; count of bases not matched to a gene: 20. In germline, CDR1 is SQVTM, CDR2 ANQGSEA. The CDR3 has 17 amino acids.